This T cell receptor beta chain was observed in a study of early T cells in non-severe SARS-CoV-2 infection. Study findings and constraints: Database matching using VDJdb favored anti-spike CD8 responses, with private and CD4 specificities left missing.

The V end lost 0 bases, the J end lost 5 bases, and 7 bases lay between the germline ends. This CDR3 contains 13 residues. Germline V gene sequence: CDR1 GTSNPN, CDR2 SVGIG (reference sequence). TCRdb redid the calling of the 5' RACE reads with MiXCR, one entry per CDR3 protein. The data hold tens of thousands of distinct CDR3 sequences, with roughly 8.8% observed a single time. A word on this clonotype: Its matching antigen is unknown.

The TCR sequence derives from an adult who was a healthcare worker with PCR-confirmed SARS-CoV-2 infection or an uninfected control (not recorded which). Sequenced sample: whole blood. This chain uses TRBV30 with TRBJ1-4, with D unclear. This chain's CDR3 is CAWSVLSNEKLFF. The CDR3 nucleotides are TGTGCCTGGAGTGTACTGTCAAATGAAAAACTGTTTTTT.